The 5 T cell receptor beta chains below were found in one sample sequenced in a study of blood T cell repertoires in COVID-19. TCRdb's copy holds only in-frame clones and misses some; the assay was immunoSEQ multiplex PCR. The repertoire holds over 150,000 clones, about 85% seen once, with under 0.8% in the top ten. Sequenced material: peripheral blood. Receptor source: a man between 60 and 75 years old with COVID-19, enrolled during active disease.

The chain has TRBV4-2 and TRBJ2-7; TRBD2 matches 12 bases. Trimming removed 0 bases from V and 3 bases from J; junction bases left unmatched: 3. The V gene's germline CDR1 is LGHNA and CDR2 YNFKEQ. CDR3 length equals 16 residues. CDR3 amino acids: CASSQEMTSGSYEQYF. The CDR3 DNA reads TGTGCCAGCAGCCAAGAGATGACTAGCGGGAGCTACGAGCAGTACTTC.

This clone showed up just once. The chain recombines TRBV6-4 with TRBJ2-3, with D tentatively TRBD2 (5 bases). The CDR3 has 15 amino acids. CDR1 MRHNA and CDR2 SNTAGT come from the germline V gene. V lost 7 bases to trimming and J lost 3 bases, with 17 bases between them. CDR3 residues: CASTRLPERTDTQYF. The CDR3 nucleotides read TGTGCCAGCACTCGACTACCAGAACGGACAGATACGCAGTATTTT.

The V and J genes are TRBV15 and TRBJ1-4; D unclear. This CDR3 is 15 amino acids long. The V gene's germline CDR1 is LNHNV and CDR2 YYDKDF (reference sequence). V lost 0 bases and J 0 bases, leaving 5 bases between the germline ends. The CDR3: CATSRDGATNEKLFF. CDR3 bases: TGTGCCACCAGCAGAGACGGTGCAACTAATGAAAAACTGTTTTTT.

V gene TRBV2 combines with J gene TRBJ2-7, with a possible D match to TRBD2 (5 bases). V lost 5 bases to trimming and J lost 3 bases, with 11 bases between them. Germline V gene sequence: CDR1 SNHLY, CDR2 FYNNEI. The CDR3 length is 13 residues. The CDR3 coding sequence is TGTGCCAGCAGTAAGACGGGGATCTACGAGCAGTACTTC. Its protein is CASSKTGIYEQYF.

This clone showed up just once. The chain's CDR3 is CASSLRQIATNEKLFF. In DNA, the CDR3 is TGTGCCAGCTCACTCCGACAGATTGCAACTAATGAAAAACTGTTTTTT. V is TRBV18 and J is TRBJ1-4; D may be TRBD1 (5 bases). The CDR3 sequence is 16 residues long. Trimming pared 4 bases from V and 0 bases from J, leaving 12 bases between. The germline V gene encodes CDR1 KGHSH and CDR2 LQKENI.